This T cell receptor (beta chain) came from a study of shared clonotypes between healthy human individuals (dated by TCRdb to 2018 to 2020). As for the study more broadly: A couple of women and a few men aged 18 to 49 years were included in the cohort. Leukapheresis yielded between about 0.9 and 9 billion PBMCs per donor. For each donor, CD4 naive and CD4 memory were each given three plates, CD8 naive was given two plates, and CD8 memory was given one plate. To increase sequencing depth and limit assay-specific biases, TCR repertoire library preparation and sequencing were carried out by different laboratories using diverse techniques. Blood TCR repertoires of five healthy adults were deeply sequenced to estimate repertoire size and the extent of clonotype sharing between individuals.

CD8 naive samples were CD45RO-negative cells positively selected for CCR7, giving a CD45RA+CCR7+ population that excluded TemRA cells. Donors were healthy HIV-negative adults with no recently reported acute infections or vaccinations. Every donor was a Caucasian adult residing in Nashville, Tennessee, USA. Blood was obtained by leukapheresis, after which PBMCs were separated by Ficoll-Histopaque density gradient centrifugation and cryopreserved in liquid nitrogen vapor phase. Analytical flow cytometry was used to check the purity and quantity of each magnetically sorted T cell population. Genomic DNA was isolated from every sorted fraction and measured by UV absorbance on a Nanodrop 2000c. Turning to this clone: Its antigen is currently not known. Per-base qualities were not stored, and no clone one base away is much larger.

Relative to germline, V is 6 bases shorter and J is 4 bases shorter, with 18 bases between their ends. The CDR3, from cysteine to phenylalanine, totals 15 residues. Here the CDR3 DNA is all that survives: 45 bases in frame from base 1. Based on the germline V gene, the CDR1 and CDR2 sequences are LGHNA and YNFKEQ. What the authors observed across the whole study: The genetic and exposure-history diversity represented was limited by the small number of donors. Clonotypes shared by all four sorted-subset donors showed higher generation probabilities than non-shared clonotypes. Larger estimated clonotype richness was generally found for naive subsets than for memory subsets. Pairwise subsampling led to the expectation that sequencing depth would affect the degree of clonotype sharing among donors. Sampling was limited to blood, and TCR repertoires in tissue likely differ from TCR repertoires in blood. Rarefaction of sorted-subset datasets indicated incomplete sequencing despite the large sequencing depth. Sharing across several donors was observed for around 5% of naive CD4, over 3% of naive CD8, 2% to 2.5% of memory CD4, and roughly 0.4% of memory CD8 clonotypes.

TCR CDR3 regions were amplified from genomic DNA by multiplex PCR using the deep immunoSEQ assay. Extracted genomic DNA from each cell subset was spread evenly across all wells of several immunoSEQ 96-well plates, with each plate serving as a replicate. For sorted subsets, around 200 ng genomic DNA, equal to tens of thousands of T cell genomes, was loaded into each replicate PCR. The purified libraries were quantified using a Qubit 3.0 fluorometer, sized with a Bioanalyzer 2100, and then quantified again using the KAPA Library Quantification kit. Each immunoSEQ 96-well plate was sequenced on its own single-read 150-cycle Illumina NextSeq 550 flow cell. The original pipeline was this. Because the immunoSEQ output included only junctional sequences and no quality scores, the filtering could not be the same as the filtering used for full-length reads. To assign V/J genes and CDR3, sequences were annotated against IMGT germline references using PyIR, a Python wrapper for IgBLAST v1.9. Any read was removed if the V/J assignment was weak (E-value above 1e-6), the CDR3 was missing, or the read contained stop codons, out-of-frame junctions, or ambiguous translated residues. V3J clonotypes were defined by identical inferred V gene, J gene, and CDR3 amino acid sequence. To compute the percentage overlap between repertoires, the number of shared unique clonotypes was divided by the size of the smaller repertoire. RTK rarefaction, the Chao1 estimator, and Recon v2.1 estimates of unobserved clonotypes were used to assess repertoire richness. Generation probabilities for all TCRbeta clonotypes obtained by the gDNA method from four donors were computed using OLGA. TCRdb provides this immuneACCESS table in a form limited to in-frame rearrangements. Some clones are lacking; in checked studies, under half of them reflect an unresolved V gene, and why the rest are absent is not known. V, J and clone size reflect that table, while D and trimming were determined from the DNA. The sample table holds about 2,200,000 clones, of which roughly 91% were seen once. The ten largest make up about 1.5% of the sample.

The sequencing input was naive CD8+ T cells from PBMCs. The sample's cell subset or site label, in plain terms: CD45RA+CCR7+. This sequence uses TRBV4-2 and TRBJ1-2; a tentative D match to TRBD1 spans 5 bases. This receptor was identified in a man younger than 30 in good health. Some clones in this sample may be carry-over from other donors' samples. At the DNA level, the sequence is TGTGCCAGCAGGGGAAGCGAGGGGCCCTTCTATGGCTACACCTTC. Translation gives CASRGSEGPFYGYTF.